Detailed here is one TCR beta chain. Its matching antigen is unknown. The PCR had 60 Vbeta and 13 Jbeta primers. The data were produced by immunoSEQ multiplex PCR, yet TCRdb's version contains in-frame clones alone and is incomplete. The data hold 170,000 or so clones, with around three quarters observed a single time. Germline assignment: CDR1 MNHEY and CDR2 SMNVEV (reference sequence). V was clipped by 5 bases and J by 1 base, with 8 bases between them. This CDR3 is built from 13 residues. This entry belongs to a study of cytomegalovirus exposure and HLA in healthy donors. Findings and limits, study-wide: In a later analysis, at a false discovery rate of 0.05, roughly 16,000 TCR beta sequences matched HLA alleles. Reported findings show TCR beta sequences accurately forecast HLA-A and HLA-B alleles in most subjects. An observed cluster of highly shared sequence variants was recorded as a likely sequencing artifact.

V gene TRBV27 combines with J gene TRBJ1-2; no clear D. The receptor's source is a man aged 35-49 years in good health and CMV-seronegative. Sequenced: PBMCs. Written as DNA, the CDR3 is TGTGCCAGCAGTAGAGGGTATAACTATGGCTACACCTTC. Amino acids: CASSRGYNYGYTF.